The clone carrying this T cell receptor (beta chain) was counted only a few times. Its matching antigen is unknown. Healthy Caucasian individuals from Russia aged about 6 to 90 served as donors. Using a J-beta primer mix together with a sample-barcoded 5' primer, a second PCR was run for about 7 to 12 cycles. Per-sample output comprised a minimum of 3 million paired-end reads containing CDR3. Each CDR3 protein is one row after TCRdb ran MiXCR on the 5' RACE reads. The sample shows roughly 1.7 million distinct CDR3 sequences, almost 35% of them seen only once. This CDR3 region has 14 residues. V was cut by 5 bases and J by 7 bases, with 18 bases left in between. From germline, CDR1 is PRHDT and CDR2 FYEKMQ (reference sequence). The data were obtained in a study of blood T cells in healthy people across ages. Overall study results and limits: More naive CD4+ cells and higher diversity were found in long-lived than in aged donors.

Sequenced input: blood. The clonotype originates from a woman aged 25-40 years in good health. The V call is TRBV13, the J call TRBJ2-7; D gene ambiguous. The CDR3 nucleotides are TGTGCCAGCAGCGCACGACTGGACCTGGGGGAGCAGTACTTC. As protein: CASSARLDLGEQYF.